This T cell receptor beta chain emerged from a study of OX40 agonist ivuxolimab in advanced cancers. Profiling relied on immunoSEQ multiplex PCR, and the TCRdb table lists in-frame clones only, not all of them. The sample has tens of thousands of clones; around 83% are singletons. The CDR3 is 15 residues long. Germline V gene data show CDR1 as SGHAT and CDR2 as FQNNGV. Trimming shortened V by 1 base and J by 5 bases, and 11 bases separated the two germline ends. This chain links TRBV11-2 with TRBJ1-4; D gene unclear. Sequencing used CD4+ or CD8+ T cells sorted from blood, obtained in a trial of the OX40 agonist ivuxolimab. The source of this sequence is an adult with an advanced solid tumor such as melanoma, head and neck, liver or kidney cancer. CDR3 nucleotides: TGTGCCAGCAGCTTAGGCGCAGGATTAAATGAAAAACTGTTTTTT. Translating it yields CASSLGAGLNEKLFF.